This T cell receptor beta chain is drawn from a study of cytomegalovirus exposure and HLA in healthy donors (TCRdb year 2017). About the study as a whole: In an earlier analysis of roughly 500 of the donors, approximately 300 Gb of sequence data and 90 million to 130 million unique TCR beta sequences from about 190 million T cells were reported. Besides the first cohort of more than 650 subjects, a separate validation cohort made up of 120 or so different subjects was used. In a later genetic analysis, genome-wide SNP genotypes for about three fifths of the 666 donors were used, and that subset was treated as a discovery cohort. The number of donors typed differed by locus, with about 620-630 for A, B, C, DRB1 and DQB1, around 500 for DQA1, under 610 for DPA1, and around 430 for DPB1. Across some 400 genotyped donors of the cohort, an average of approximately 220,000 unique TCR beta nucleotide sequences per donor were sequenced, and roughly a sixth of those sequences were non-productive. A later analysis re-analyzed previously published TCR beta repertoires from roughly 630 donors and added high-resolution HLA genotyping to study TCR occurrence patterns. Every repertoire in the discovery cohort had been generated on one and the same sequencing platform. HLA typing covered class I and class II loci at four-digit resolution. Of the approximately 400 genotyped donors, roughly 76% were placed in the genetic ancestry cluster associated with self-reported Caucasian donors. Donor age, sex, ethnicity and CMV serostatus were compiled together with the repertoire data. An earlier analysis of several hundred of the donors used high-throughput TCR beta sequencing to judge whether each TCR beta V gene segment behaved as functional or pseudogenic. The study combined high-throughput TCR immunosequencing, statistical association of individual TCRs with disease status, and machine learning to predict cytomegalovirus infection status. Approximately 300 gigabases of sequencing data and tens of millions of unique TCR sequences were included in an early release covering several hundred HLA-typed donors. Roughly 5 DR-DQ haplotypes were handled as single units for association and clustering, since linkage in the cohort was strong. The aim of the study was to test whether cataloging public T cell receptors could identify signatures of past pathogen exposure. Using immunosequencing, the study profiled T cell repertoires from 666 subjects and related those repertoires to cytomegalovirus serostatus. Rather than using new phenotypic data, the later analysis identified candidate immune exposures from TCR beta sequences and from how often those sequences occurred across donors.

The cohort consisted of fewer than 700 healthy bone marrow donors. Cohort members were all nominally healthy when sampled, although unrecorded immune exposures were likely present. The donor was CMV seropositive and was included in the group of 250 to 350 seropositive cohort members. A peripheral blood sample was provided by each donor, and peripheral blood mononuclear cells were used for TCR beta sequencing. The Qiagen DNeasy Blood Extraction Kit was used to extract genomic DNA from the blood cell samples. Library generation was performed with the immunoSEQ multiplex PCR assay. A mixture of 60 forward primers for TCR Vbeta segments and 13 reverse primers for TCR Jbeta segments was used in the multiplex PCR. Amplification of the CDR3 region of rearranged TCR beta genes was performed with a multiplex PCR assay on genomic DNA. The amplified TCR beta libraries were sequenced on the Illumina HiSeq System as 87-base-pair reads. From the authors' description of their analysis: In a later analysis, around 80 million unique TCR beta chains were counted across the 650 to 750 repertoires, and around 11 million of these chains were shared by at least two donors. A nearest-neighbor algorithm error-corrected the raw reads and collapsed the reads into unique sequences, merging closely related sequences to remove PCR and sequencing errors. V, D and J gene segments were assigned by aligning CDR3 sequences to IMGT reference sequences. Each retained sequence needed at least a six-nucleotide match to both a V gene segment and a J gene segment. A rearrangement counted as productive if the CDR3 had no stop codons and remained in frame with V and J, and every other rearrangement counted as non-productive. Following IMGT convention, CDR3 was defined as the stretch from the second conserved V-encoded cysteine to the conserved J-encoded phenylalanine. The earlier analysis of a few hundred of the donors excluded sequences that lacked an unambiguous match to a single V gene segment. An earlier analysis of some 500 of the donors classified V segments as functional when productive rearrangements were above 56.7% and as segregating when the standard deviation between donors was above 5%. To diagnose cytomegalovirus status from the catalog of TCR beta chain sequences, a statistical classification framework was built. A later analysis assigned V and J genes by comparing TCR nucleotide sequences with IMGT/GENE-DB human TR gene sequences. The TCRdist pipeline was used in a later analysis to assign CDR3 sequences and most-parsimonious VDJ recombination scenarios. In a later analysis, each TCR beta chain was defined by its CDR3 amino acid sequence together with its V-gene family, and reads lacking a unique V-gene family were excluded. In a later analysis, a few hundred highly shared, low-generation-probability nucleotide sequences were removed to address suspected cross-contamination and a sequencing artifact. A later analysis calculated a clonal expansion index for each public chain from normalized within-repertoire ranks of inferred template counts. Generation probabilities in a later analysis came from a VDJ recombination model fitted to out-of-frame rearrangements, and those results were checked against IGoR. In a later analysis, TCR-TCR, TCR-HLA and TCR-CMV co-occurrence was scored with hypergeometric tests, and a repertoire-size bias correction was applied to TCR pairs. A later analysis estimated false discovery rates by permuting HLA or CMV assignments 20 times. In a later analysis, co-occurring TCRs were grouped using DBSCAN, and TCRdist sequence similarity was added for clustering within HLA-allele-positive subsets. For co-occurrence clustering, repertoires with fewer than 30,000 or more than 120,000 public chains were excluded, along with roughly 5 repertoires with anomalous nucleotide sharing. Sourced from immuneACCESS, this table was stored by TCRdb with only in-frame sequences that have V and J called. A share of the clones is absent; for the studies checked, an unresolved V gene accounts for under half, and the remainder has no known explanation. The DNA was the basis for D and trimming; V, J and clone size are from that table. Counted in this sample were roughly 150,000 clones; about 64% of them appeared once. In total, the top ten clones hold 2.5% to 3.5% of the sample.

For this clone: The specificity of this receptor is unknown. Base qualities were left out, and no much larger clone turns up one base away.

Broad study findings and their caveats: Compared with the approximately 710-donor mean, donors in an Asian-associated ancestry cluster had fewer N-insertions in productive TCRs, according to a later genetic analysis. A further reported finding was that TCR beta sequences accurately predicted the HLA-A and HLA-B alleles for most subjects in the first cohort. While some public TCRs were present in many individuals, most TCR sequences turned up only very rarely across donors. In an earlier analysis of more than 500 of the donors, most TCR beta V segments appeared in productive rearrangements about 90% or about 30% of the time, broadly matching IMGT annotations. For the cohort, immune exposure information was limited to CMV serostatus. Linkage disequilibrium might explain the correlated functional status among segregating V segments, but an unknown experimental factor could not be ruled out. HLA typing was unavailable for some donors at each locus, so association tests used only the typed subset. This cohort had only TCR beta chains sequenced, and the lack of alpha or paired-chain data limited which features could be detected. An association between a missense DCLRE1C variant and V-gene and J-gene trimming of TCR beta chains was found in a later genetic analysis and replicated in an independent cohort. The classifier was reported to diagnose cytomegalovirus status with high specificity and sensitivity in both the original cohort and the validation cohort. According to a later analysis, most CMV-associated TCR beta chains appeared to be HLA-restricted, and the HLA associations seemed to be driven largely by CMV exposure. When HLA alleles, especially DR and DQ, strongly co-occurred, TCR associations were difficult to assign to individual alleles. A cluster of highly shared sequence variants was judged likely to represent a technical artifact of the sequencing pipeline. At a false discovery rate of 0.05, a later analysis linked 16,951 TCR beta sequences to specific HLA alleles. Roughly uniform sequencing depth across donors was assumed in presence/absence analyses, although this assumption may not hold. Because counts were too low, about 18 rarely observed V segments, including chromosome 9 orphons, were excluded from the earlier analysis of around 590 of the donors. It was suggested by the authors that the approach could potentially be generalized to other disease states and immunological phenotypes. In a later analysis, HLA-associated TCR beta chains showed more clonal expansion and lower generation probabilities than non-associated chains that were equally common. In a later analysis, several top co-occurrence clusters were reported to appear linked to parvovirus B19, influenza, CMV and Epstein-Barr virus. A total of 150 to 200 TCR beta chains were listed by the study as associated with cytomegalovirus. In vitro tests confirmed that a few of the cytomegalovirus-associated TCR beta chains recognize cytomegalovirus antigens. A later analysis found that TCR association rates varied across HLA loci, with DRB1 alleles showing the most associated TCRs and HLA-C alleles the fewest. The 87-base-pair reads could not distinguish some IMGT-functional V segments, including TRBV6-2 and TRBV6-3, so those segments were excluded.

Counted from cysteine to phenylalanine, this CDR3 has 12 amino acids. The read is trimmed to its CDR3 DNA, 36 bases read in frame from base 1. CDR1 and CDR2, looked up from the germline V gene, are SGHDN and FVKESK. V is reduced by 4 bases and J by 12 bases, leaving a spacing of 13 bases between them. Sequencing was performed on PBMCs. The rearrangement joined TRBV14 to TRBJ2-1; possibly the D gene is TRBD2, per 5 matching bases. The TCR comes from a woman aged 30 to 39 in good health and CMV-seropositive. CDR3 protein: CASSLNSVSQFF. The sequenced DNA: TGTGCCAGCAGCCTAAATAGCGTCTCGCAGTTCTTC.